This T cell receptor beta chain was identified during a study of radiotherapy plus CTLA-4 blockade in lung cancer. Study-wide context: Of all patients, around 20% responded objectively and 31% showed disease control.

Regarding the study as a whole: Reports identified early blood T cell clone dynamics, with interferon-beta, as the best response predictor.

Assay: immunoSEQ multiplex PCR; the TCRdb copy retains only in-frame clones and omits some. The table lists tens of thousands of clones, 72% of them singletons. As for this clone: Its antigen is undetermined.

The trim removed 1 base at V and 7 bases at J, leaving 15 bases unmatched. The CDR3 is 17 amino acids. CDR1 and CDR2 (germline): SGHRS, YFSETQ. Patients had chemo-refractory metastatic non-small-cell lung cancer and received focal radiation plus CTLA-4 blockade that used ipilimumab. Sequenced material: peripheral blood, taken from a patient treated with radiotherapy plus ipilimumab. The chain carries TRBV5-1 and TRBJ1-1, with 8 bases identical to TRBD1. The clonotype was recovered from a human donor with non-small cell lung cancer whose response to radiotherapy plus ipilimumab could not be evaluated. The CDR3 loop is CASSLKAGGAGNDEAFF. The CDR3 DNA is TGCGCCAGCAGCTTGAAAGCAGGGGGCGCGGGTAATGATGAAGCTTTCTTT. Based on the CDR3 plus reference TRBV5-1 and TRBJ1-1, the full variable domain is KAGVTQTPRYLIKTRGQQVTLSCSPISGHRSVSWYQQTPGQGLQFLFEYFSETQRNKGNFPGRFSGRQFSNSRSEMNVSTLELGDSALYLCASSLKAGGAGNDEAFFGQGTRLTVV.